These 20 T cell receptor beta chains were sequenced from one sample in a study of neurological immune-mediated disorders. Regarding time point: longitudinal time-point 1 (baseline). Via MiXCR, TCRdb re-called the 5' RACE reads, giving one row per CDR3 protein. The sample carries 70,000 to 75,000 distinct CDR3 sequences, roughly 13% recorded once. The sequenced sample was PBMCs. These receptor sequences come from a female donor with HTLV-1-associated myelopathy (HAM/TSP).

This clonotype has ten or more counts. The genes are TRBV7-2 and TRBJ2-6; 8 positions agree with TRBD1. Germline V gene lookup returns CDR1 SGHTA and CDR2 FQGNSA. Unmatched junction bases numbered 4, after V lost 4 bases and J lost 2 bases. The CDR3 contains 16 residues. The CDR3 bases are TGTGCCAGCAGCTCGCCAGGGGGCGCTGGGGCCAACGTCCTGACTTTC. Its protein product is CASSSPGGAGANVLTF.

V and J are TRBV5-1 and TRBJ2-1; a weak D match, TRBD1 (5 bases). Trimming shortened V by 0 bases and J by 0 bases, and 7 bases separated the two germline ends. CDR3 length equals 15 residues. Germline-derived CDR1 and CDR2 are SGHRS and YFSETQ. The DNA of the CDR3 is TGCGCCAGCAGCTTGGACAGGAACTCCTACAATGAGCAGTTCTTC. This translates into CASSLDRNSYNEQFF.

The table lists this clonotype with many counts. This chain joins TRBV28 and TRBJ1-1; D not certain. The V end lost 5 bases, the J end lost 2 bases, and 6 bases lay between the germline ends. The CDR3 spans 12 residues. Germline loops: CDR1 MDHEN, CDR2 SYDVKM. The CDR3: CASSDLNTEAFF. The CDR3 DNA sequence: TGTGCCAGCAGTGACCTAAACACTGAAGCTTTCTTT.

This clonotype was seen repeatedly, ten times or more. The V gene is TRBV5-1, the J gene TRBJ2-7; 8 bases line up with TRBD1. The CDR3 has 14 amino acids. Unmatched junction bases numbered 7, after V lost 2 bases and J lost 6 bases. Per germline, CDR1 SGHRS and CDR2 YFSETQ. CDR3 coding DNA: TGCGCCAGCAGCTTTGACAGGGGTAGGGCCGAGCAGTACTTC. Translated: CASSFDRGRAEQYF.

This clonotype was recorded a few times. The rearrangement links TRBV6-2 or TRBV6-3 to TRBJ2-7, with D possibly being TRBD1 (5 bases). This CDR3 spans 16 amino acids. CDR1 and CDR2 from the germline V gene are MNHEY and SVGEGT. V lost 2 bases, J lost 2 bases, and 16 bases lay in between. Here the CDR3 DNA reads TGTGCCAGCAGTTACGACAACTCAGGGATCCCCTACGAGCAGTACTTC. Protein: CASSYDNSGIPYEQYF.

This clonotype was counted at least ten times. This chain uses TRBV5-1 with TRBJ2-1; D remains ambiguous. V was clipped by 4 bases and J by 0 bases, with 11 bases between them. The length of the CDR3 is 15 residues. Germline CDR1 and CDR2: SGHRS and YFSETQ. The CDR3 bases are TGCGCCAGCAGCGTTCAGGAAAACTCCTACAATGAGCAGTTCTTC. Its translation: CASSVQENSYNEQFF.

This clonotype has a count of ten or more. V is TRBV7-2 and J is TRBJ2-7; 7 bases fit TRBD1. This CDR3 has 15 amino acids. Losses at the gene ends were 5 bases for V and 2 bases for J; bases not matched to a gene: 9. Germline CDR1 and CDR2: SGHTA and FQGNSA. The CDR3 spells CASSPGDRRPYEQYF. Written as DNA, the CDR3 is TGTGCCAGCAGCCCCGGGGACAGAAGACCCTACGAGCAGTACTTC.

This clonotype was seen many times. The rearrangement links TRBV10-3 to TRBJ2-3; possible D gene TRBD2, 5 bases. Per the germline V gene, CDR1 is ENHRY and CDR2 is SYGVKD. The CDR3 contains 13 residues. Trimming shortened V by 0 bases and J by 6 bases, and 7 bases separated the two germline ends. The CDR3 loop reads CAISESGGDTQYF. In DNA form, the CDR3 reads TGTGCCATCAGTGAGTCGGGCGGGGATACGCAGTATTTT.

This clonotype was recorded many times. In DNA, the CDR3 is TGTGCCACCAGTGATCACACAGGGACCACCGGGCAGCCCCAGCATTTT. It specifies CATSDHTGTTGQPQHF. This sequence joins TRBV24-1 and TRBJ1-5; possibly TRBD1 for D (6 bases). Germline lookup yields CDR1 KGHDR and CDR2 SFDVKD. The CDR3 length is 16 residues. Trimming cost V 3 bases and J 7 bases, with 18 bases left between them.

This clonotype was seen ten or more times. This rearrangement joins TRBV2 to TRBJ2-2, with 8 bases lining up with TRBD1. The CDR3 loop spans 15 amino acids. Trimming removed 5 bases from V and 5 bases from J; junction bases left unmatched: 7. Germline V CDR1 and CDR2: SNHLY, FYNNEI. CDR3 nucleotide sequence: TGTGCCAGCAGTCCCGCCAGGGGGCCAACCGGGGAGCTGTTTTTT. Translating gives CASSPARGPTGELFF.

Ten or more counts support this clonotype. This sequence joins TRBV7-2 and TRBJ2-7; 9 bases agree with TRBD1. Germline trimming cut 4 bases from V and 5 bases from J; bases unmatched to any gene: 6. The germline V gene has CDR1 SGHTA and CDR2 FQGNSA. The CDR3 runs to 14 residues. This CDR3 reads CASSSPGQGHEQYF. Here the CDR3 DNA reads TGTGCCAGCAGCTCACCGGGACAGGGTCACGAGCAGTACTTC. Filled out from reference TRBV7-2 and TRBJ2-7, the complete variable domain reads GAGVSQSPSNKVTEKGKDVELRCDPISGHTALYWYRQSLGQGLEFLIYFQGNSAPDKSGLPSDRFSAERTGGSVSTLTIQRTQQEDSAVYLCASSSPGQGHEQYFGPGTRLTVT.

There are many counts of this clonotype. V usage is TRBV20-1 and J usage is TRBJ2-1, with 11 bases that match TRBD1. The J segment lost 10 bases and the V segment lost 6 bases, leaving 11 bases of the junction unmatched. Germline V gene lookup returns CDR1 DFQATT and CDR2 SNEGSKA (reference sequence). The CDR3 has 14 amino acids. CDR3 in DNA: TGCAGTGCAGAAGGACAGGGGGCGTTAGGGGAGCAGTTCTTC. Protein product: CSAEGQGALGEQFF.

Details on this clonotype: A junction boundary mismatches the germline segment, possibly from a read error. The CDR3 nucleotides read TGCGCCAGCATTCACCGACCAGGGGAGTGGACCGTGGAGCTGTTTTTT. This codes for CASIHRPGEWTVELFF. This chain uses TRBV4-1 with TRBJ2-2; perhaps TRBD1 as D (6 bases). The germline V gene encodes CDR1 MGHRA and CDR2 YSYEKL. This CDR3 has 16 amino acids.

In its sample, this clonotype was seen many times. This chain uses TRBV4-2 with TRBJ1-1; D remains unclear. Germline values: CDR1 LGHNA, CDR2 YNFKEQ. The ends were cut back, 2 bases at V and 0 bases at J, with 4 bases in the middle. CDR3 length: 13 amino acids. The CDR3 sequence: CASSQQMNTEAFF. The CDR3 bases are TGTGCCAGCAGCCAACAGATGAACACTGAAGCTTTCTTT.

This clonotype was picked up many times. For the CDR3, the DNA is TGTGCCAGCAGCTGGGGGAACCGACAGAGCGGGCAGTACTTC. Its protein is CASSWGNRQSGQYF. J is TRBJ2-7 and V is TRBV5-5; D tentatively reads TRBD1 or TRBD2 (5 bases each). V dropped 3 bases and J dropped 9 bases, with 19 bases sitting between them. Germline V gives CDR1 SGHKS, CDR2 YYEKEE (reference sequence). The CDR3 is made up of 14 amino acids.

The chain has TRBV28 and TRBJ1-4; D possibly corresponds to TRBD1 (6 bases). Germline lookup yields CDR1 MDHEN and CDR2 SYDVKM. Trimming cost V 7 bases and J 8 bases, with 14 bases left between them. The length of the CDR3 is 13 residues. The CDR3 reads CASTQGWREKLFF. The CDR3 bases are TGTGCCAGCACCCAGGGGTGGAGAGAAAAACTGTTTTTT. Full variable domain (missing parts from reference TRBV28 and TRBJ1-4): DVKVTQSSRYLVKRTGEKVFLECVQDMDHENMFWYRQDPGLGLRLIYFSYDVKMKEKGDIPEGYSVSREKKERFSLILESASTNQTSMYLCASTQGWREKLFFGSGTQLSVL.

This clonotype was observed many times. The J gene is TRBJ1-5, the V gene TRBV20-1, with 10 bases that match TRBD1. Trimming at V came to 0 bases and at J to 9 bases, leaving 8 bases not matched to a gene. Germline-derived CDR1 and CDR2 are DFQATT and SNEGSKA (reference sequence). The CDR3 is 15 residues long. The CDR3 region has the DNA TGCAGTGCTAGAGATCGGACAGGGGGTGAGGGGCCCCAGCATTTT. Its protein product is CSARDRTGGEGPQHF.

The gene calls are TRBV7-3 and TRBJ2-2, with D hard to call. Germline V gene data show CDR1 as SGHTA and CDR2 as FQGTGA. The CDR3 consists of 12 residues. Deletions cut 2 bases from V and 6 bases from J, with 4 bases between. The CDR3 DNA sequence: TGTGCCAGCAGCTTAGCCCCCGGGGAGCTGTTTTTT. This gives the protein CASSLAPGELFF.

This clonotype was observed at least ten times. The rearrangement joins TRBV7-9 to TRBJ2-3; 13 nucleotides match TRBD2. The V gene's germline CDR1 is SEHNR and CDR2 FQNEAQ (reference sequence). The CDR3 runs 16 residues. The V and J ends lost 4 bases and 8 bases, in that order; junction bases with no gene match: 9. In DNA form, the CDR3 reads TGTGCCAGCAGCTCCTTATTGGGGACTAGCGGGGTTACGCAGTATTTT. Translating gives CASSSLLGTSGVTQYF.

This sequence joins TRBV10-3 and TRBJ2-1; D not resolved. This CDR3 comprises 12 residues. Per the germline V gene, CDR1 is ENHRY and CDR2 is SYGVKD. V was clipped by 2 bases and J by 2 bases, with 1 base between them. The CDR3 loop is CAISETYNEQFF. CDR3 nucleotides: TGTGCCATCAGTGAGACCTACAATGAGCAGTTCTTC.